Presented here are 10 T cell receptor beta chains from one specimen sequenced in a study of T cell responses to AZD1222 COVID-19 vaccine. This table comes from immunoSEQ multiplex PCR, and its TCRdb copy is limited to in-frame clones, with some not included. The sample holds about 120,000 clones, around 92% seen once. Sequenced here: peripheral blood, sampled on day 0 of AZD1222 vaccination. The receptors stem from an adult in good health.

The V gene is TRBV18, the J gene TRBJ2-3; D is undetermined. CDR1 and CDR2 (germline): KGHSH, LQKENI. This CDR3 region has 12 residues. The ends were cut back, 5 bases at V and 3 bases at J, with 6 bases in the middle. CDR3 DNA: TGTGCCAGCTCAACGAATACAGATACGCAGTATTTT. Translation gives CASSTNTDTQYF.

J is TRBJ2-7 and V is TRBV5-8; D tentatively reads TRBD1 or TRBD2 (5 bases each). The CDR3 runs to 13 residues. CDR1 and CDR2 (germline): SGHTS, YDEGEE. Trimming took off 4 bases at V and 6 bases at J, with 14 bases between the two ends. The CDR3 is CASSGERGAEQYF. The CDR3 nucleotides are TGTGCCAGCAGCGGGGAGAGAGGGGCCGAGCAGTACTTC.

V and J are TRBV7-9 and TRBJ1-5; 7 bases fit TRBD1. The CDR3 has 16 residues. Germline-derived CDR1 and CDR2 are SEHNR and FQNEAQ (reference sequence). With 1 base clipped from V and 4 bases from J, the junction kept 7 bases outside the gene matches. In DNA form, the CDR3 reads TGTGCCAGCAGCTTAGACGAGGGGGCGTTTAATCAGCCCCAGCATTTT. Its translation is CASSLDEGAFNQPQHF. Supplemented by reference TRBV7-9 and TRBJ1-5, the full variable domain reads DTGVSQNPRHKITKRGQNVTFRCDPISEHNRLYWYRQTLGQGPEFLTYFQNEAQLEKSRLLSDRFSAERPKGSFSTLEIQRTEQGDSAMYLCASSLDEGAFNQPQHFGDGTRLSIL.

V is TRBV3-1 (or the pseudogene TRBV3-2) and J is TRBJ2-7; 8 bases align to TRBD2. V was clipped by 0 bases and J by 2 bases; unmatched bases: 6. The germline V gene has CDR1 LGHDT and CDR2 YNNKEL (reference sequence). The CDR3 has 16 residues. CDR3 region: CASSQDWVAGTYEQYF. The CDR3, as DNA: TGTGCCAGCAGCCAAGATTGGGTAGCGGGAACCTACGAGCAGTACTTC.

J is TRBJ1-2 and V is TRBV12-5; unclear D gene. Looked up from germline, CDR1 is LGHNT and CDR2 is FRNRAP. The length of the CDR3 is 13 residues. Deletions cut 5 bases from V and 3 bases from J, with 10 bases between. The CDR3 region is CASGIQTDYGYTF. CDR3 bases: TGTGCTAGTGGTATCCAGACGGACTATGGCTACACCTTC.

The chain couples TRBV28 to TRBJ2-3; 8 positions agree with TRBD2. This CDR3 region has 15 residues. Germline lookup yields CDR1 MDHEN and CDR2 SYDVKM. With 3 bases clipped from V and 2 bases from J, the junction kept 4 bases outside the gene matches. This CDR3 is CASSFLAGNTDTQYF. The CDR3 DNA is TGTGCCAGCAGTTTCCTAGCGGGTAACACAGATACGCAGTATTTT.

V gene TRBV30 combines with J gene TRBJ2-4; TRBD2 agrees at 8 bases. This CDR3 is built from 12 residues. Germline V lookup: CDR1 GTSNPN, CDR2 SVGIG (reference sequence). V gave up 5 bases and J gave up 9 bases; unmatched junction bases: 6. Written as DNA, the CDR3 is TGTGCCTGGCAGAGCGGGGGTGTCATTCAGTACTTC. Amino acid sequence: CAWQSGGVIQYF.

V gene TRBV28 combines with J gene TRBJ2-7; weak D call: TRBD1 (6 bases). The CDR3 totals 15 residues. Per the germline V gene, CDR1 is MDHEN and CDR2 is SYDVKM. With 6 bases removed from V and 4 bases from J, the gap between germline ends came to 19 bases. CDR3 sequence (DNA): TGTGCCAGCAGCCCGCACCGACAGGTACTATACGAGCAGTACTTC. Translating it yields CASSPHRQVLYEQYF.

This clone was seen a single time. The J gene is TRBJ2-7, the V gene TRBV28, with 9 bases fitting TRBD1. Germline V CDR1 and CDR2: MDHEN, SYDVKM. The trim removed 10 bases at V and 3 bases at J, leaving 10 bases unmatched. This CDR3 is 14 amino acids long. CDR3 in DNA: TGTGCCACGGGGGGACAGGGTATTGTCTACGAGCAGTACTTC. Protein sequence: CATGGQGIVYEQYF.

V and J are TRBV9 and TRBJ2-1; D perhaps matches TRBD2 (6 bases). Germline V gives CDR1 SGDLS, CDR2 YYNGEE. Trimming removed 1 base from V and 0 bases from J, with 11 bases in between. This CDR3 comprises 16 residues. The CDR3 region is CASSVLAGSSYNEQFF. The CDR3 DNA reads TGTGCCAGCAGCGTATTGGCGGGGAGCTCCTACAATGAGCAGTTCTTC.